The present T cell receptor (beta chain) was sequenced within a study of shared clonotypes between healthy human individuals. Findings of the study overall: Donor scarcity curtailed the genetic and exposure-history diversity represented herein. Naive subsets tended to show greater estimated richness than memory subsets.

Here immunoSEQ multiplex PCR was the method, and the copy in TCRdb shows in-frame clones only, minus some. The sample holds 900,000 to 1,200,000 clones, around 82% seen once. A word on this clone: Its matching antigen is unknown.

This sequence was found in a man between 18 and 29 years old in good health. Some clones in this sample may be carry-over from other donors' samples. Sequencing was done on a sample of memory CD4+ T cells from PBMCs. Subset specified: CD45RA-negative fraction.

In DNA, the CDR3 is TGTGCCAGCAGCTTAGCGGGCAGGAACACCGGGGAGCTGTTTTTT. Translated: CASSLAGRNTGELFF. V and J are TRBV7-7 and TRBJ2-2; no reliable D call. V was shortened by 0 bases and J by 1 base, with 6 bases between the two germline ends. CDR1 SSHAT and CDR2 FNYEAQ come from the germline V gene (reference sequence). The CDR3 consists of 15 residues. The entire variable domain, with the rest obtained from reference TRBV7-7 and TRBJ2-2, is as follows: GAGVSQSPRYKVTKRGQDVTLRCDPISSHATLYWYQQALGQGPEFLTYFNYEAQPDKSGLPSDRFSAERPEGSISTLTIQRTEQRDSAMYRCASSLAGRNTGELFFGEGSRLTVL.